The sequence of this TCR beta chain was determined in a study of CD8+ T cells in alopecia areata. Study outcomes and limitations: Among patients, TCR sharing was less clear than in mice, a difference possibly due in part to HLA diversity in the patient population.

The authors extracted RNA and reverse transcribed it into cDNA as the sequencing template. The assay was immunoSEQ multiplex PCR, and TCRdb's table has in-frame clones only and misses some. The sample has 95,000 to 110,000 clones; less than 70% are singletons. Note on this clone: The antigen remains unidentified.

The clonotype originates from a human donor in good health. Sequenced material: CD4+ T cells sorted from blood.

The CDR3 region has the DNA TGTGCCAGCAGCCTCGGGACCCTTACCACAGATACGCAGTATTTT. Translated, it gives CASSLGTLTTDTQYF. V is TRBV7-9 and J is TRBJ2-3; the D gene could be TRBD1 or TRBD2 (5 bases each). CDR1 and CDR2 (germline): SEHNR, FQNEAQ (reference sequence). V dropped 5 bases and J dropped 2 bases, with 14 bases sitting between them. This CDR3 spans 15 amino acids. Looking up the rest from reference TRBV7-9 and TRBJ2-3 gives the full variable domain: DTGVSQNPRHKITKRGQNVTFRCDPISEHNRLYWYRQTLGQGPEFLTYFQNEAQLEKSRLLSDRFSAERPKGSFSTLEIQRTEQGDSAMYLCASSLGTLTTDTQYFGPGTRLTVL.